This T cell receptor beta chain was captured in a study of blood T cell repertoires in COVID-19. Profiling relied on immunoSEQ multiplex PCR, and the TCRdb table lists in-frame clones only, not all of them. The sample gives under 250,000 clones, 82% of which show up once; approximately 3.5% is in the top ten. The CDR3 loop spans 16 amino acids. Germline V gives CDR1 SNHLY, CDR2 FYNNEI. The trim removed 0 bases at V and 7 bases at J, leaving 7 bases unmatched. This clonotype was obtained from a woman younger than 35 with acute or convalescent COVID-19. This chain links TRBV2 with TRBJ2-1, with 9 bases lining up with TRBD2. What was sequenced was peripheral blood. CDR3 bases: TGTGCCAGCAGTGAAGCGCTTAGCGGGAGAGAAAATGAGCAGTTCTTC. This sequence encodes CASSEALSGRENEQFF.